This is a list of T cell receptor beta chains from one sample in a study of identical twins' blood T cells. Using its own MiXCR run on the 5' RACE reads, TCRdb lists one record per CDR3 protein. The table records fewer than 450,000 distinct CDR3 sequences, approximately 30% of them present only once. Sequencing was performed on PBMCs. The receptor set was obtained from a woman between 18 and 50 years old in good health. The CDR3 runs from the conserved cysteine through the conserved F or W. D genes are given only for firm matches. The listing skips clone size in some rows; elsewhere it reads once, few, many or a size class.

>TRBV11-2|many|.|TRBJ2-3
CASSSEVALGTDTQYF
TGTGCCAGCAGCTCAGAAGTAGCTTTGGGCACAGATACGCAGTATTTT
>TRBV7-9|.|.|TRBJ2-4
CASSHQGDIQYF
TGTGCCAGCAGCCACCAAGGGGACATTCAGTACTTC
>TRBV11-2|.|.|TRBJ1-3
CASSPPWGGRNIRGNTIYF
TGTGCCAGCAGCCCTCCTTGGGGGGGAAGGAACATAAGGGGAAACACCATATATTTT
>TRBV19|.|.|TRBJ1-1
CASSMYTNTEAFF
TGTGCCAGTAGTATGTATACCAACACTGAAGCTTTCTTT
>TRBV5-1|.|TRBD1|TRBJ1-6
CASALAGGYSPLHF
TGCGCCAGCGCTTTGGCAGGGGGCTATTCACCCCTCCACTTT
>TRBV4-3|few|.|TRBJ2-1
CASSQGAGYNEQFF
TGCGCCAGCAGCCAAGGTGCGGGATACAATGAGCAGTTCTTC
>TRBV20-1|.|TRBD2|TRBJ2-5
CSAVTSGGEGTQYF
TGCAGTGCTGTCACTAGCGGGGGGGAAGGGACCCAGTACTTC
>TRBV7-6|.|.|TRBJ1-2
CTSSLEGQGFTYGYTF
TGTACCAGCAGCTTAGAAGGGCAGGGCTTCACCTATGGCTACACCTTC
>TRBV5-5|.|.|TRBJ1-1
CASMVGPHTEAFF
TGTGCCAGCATGGTGGGTCCACACACTGAAGCTTTCTTT
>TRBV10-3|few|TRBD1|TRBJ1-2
CAISDTGGPGYTF
TGTGCCATCAGCGACACAGGGGGACCTGGCTACACCTTC
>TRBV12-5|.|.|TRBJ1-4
CASVPGTAEKLFF
TGTGCTAGTGTTCCCGGGACTGCAGAAAAACTGTTTTTT
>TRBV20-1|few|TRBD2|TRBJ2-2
CSARIPGGNTAGELFF
TGCAGTGCTAGAATCCCCGGGGGGAACACCGCCGGGGAGCTGTTTTTT
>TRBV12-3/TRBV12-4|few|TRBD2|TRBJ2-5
CATGTSGQETQYF
TGTGCCACCGGGACTAGCGGCCAAGAGACCCAGTACTTC
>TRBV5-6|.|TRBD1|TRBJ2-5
CASGQGNQETQYF
TGTGCCAGCGGACAGGGCAACCAAGAGACCCAGTACTTC
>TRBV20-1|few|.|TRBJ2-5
CSASQSYSAETQYF
TGCAGTGCCTCGCAATCTTACTCAGCGGAGACCCAGTACTTC